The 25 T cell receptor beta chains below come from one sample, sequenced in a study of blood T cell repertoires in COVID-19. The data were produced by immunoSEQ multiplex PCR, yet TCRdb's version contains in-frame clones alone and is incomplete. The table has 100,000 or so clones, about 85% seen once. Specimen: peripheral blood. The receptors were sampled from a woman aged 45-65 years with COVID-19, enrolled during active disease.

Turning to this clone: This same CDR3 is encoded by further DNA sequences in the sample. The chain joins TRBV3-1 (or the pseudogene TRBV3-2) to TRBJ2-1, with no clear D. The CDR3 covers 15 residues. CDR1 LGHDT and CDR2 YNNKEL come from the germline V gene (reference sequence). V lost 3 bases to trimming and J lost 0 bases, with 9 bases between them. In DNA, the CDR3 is TGTGCCAGCAGCCAGGAGACCGGCTCCTACAATGAGCAGTTCTTC. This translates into CASSQETGSYNEQFF.

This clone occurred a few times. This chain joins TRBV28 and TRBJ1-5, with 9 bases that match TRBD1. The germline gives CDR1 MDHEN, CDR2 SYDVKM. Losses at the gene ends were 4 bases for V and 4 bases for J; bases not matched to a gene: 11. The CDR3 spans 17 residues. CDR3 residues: CASSYRPGQGWNQPQHF. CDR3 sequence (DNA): TGTGCCAGCAGTTATCGTCCGGGACAGGGATGGAATCAGCCCCAGCATTTT.

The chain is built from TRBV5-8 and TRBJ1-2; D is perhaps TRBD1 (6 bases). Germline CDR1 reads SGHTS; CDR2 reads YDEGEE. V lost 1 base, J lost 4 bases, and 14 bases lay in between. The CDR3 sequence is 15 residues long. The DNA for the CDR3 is TGTGCCAGCAGCTTGACAAACAGGGCTGCCTATGGCTACACCTTC. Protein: CASSLTNRAAYGYTF.

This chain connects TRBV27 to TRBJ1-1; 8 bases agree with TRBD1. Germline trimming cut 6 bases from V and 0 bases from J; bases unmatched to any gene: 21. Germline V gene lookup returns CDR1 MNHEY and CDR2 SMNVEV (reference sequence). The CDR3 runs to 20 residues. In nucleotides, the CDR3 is TGTGCCAGCAGCCAATTGGGGGACAGGCTAAGAGTGAGGTTGAACACTGAAGCTTTCTTT. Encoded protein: CASSQLGDRLRVRLNTEAFF.

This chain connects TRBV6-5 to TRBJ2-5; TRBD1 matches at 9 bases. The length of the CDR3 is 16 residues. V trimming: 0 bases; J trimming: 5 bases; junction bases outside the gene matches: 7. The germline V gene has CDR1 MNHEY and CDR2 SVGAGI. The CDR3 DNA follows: TGTGCCAGCAGTTACTCGATGGGACAGGGTAGGGAGACCCAGTACTTC. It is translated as CASSYSMGQGRETQYF.

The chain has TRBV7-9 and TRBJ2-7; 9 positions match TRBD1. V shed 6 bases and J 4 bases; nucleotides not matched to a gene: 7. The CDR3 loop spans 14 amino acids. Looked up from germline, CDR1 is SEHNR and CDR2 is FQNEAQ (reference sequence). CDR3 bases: TGTGCCAGCAGACCTACAGGGGGCTCGTACGAGCAGTACTTC. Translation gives CASRPTGGSYEQYF. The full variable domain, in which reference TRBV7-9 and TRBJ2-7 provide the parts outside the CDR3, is DTGVSQNPRHKITKRGQNVTFRCDPISEHNRLYWYRQTLGQGPEFLTYFQNEAQLEKSRLLSDRFSAERPKGSFSTLEIQRTEQGDSAMYLCASRPTGGSYEQYFGPGTRLTVT.

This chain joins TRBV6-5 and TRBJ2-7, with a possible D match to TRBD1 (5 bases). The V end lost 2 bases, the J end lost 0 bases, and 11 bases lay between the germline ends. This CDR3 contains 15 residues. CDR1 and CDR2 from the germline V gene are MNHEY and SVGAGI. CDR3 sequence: CASSYAADISYEQYF. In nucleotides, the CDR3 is TGTGCCAGCAGTTACGCCGCGGACATCTCCTACGAGCAGTACTTC.

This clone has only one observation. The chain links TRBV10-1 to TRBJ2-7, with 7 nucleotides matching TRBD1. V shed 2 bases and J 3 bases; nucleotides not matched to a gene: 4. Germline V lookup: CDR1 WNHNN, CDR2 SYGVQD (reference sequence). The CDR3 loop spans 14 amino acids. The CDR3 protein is CASSEGQAYYEQYF. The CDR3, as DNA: TGCGCCAGCAGTGAGGGACAGGCCTACTACGAGCAGTACTTC.

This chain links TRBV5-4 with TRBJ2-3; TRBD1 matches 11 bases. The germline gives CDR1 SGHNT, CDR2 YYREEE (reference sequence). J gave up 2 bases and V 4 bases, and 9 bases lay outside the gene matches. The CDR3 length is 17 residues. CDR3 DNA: TGTGCCAGCAGCAAGAGGACAGGGGGCATCTTCACAGATACGCAGTATTTT. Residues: CASSKRTGGIFTDTQYF.

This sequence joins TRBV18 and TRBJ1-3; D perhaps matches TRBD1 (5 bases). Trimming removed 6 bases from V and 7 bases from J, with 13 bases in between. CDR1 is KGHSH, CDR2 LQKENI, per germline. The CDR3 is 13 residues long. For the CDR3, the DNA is TGTGCCAGCTCGTCCAGGGTTGGGAACACCATATATTTT. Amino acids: CASSSRVGNTIYF.

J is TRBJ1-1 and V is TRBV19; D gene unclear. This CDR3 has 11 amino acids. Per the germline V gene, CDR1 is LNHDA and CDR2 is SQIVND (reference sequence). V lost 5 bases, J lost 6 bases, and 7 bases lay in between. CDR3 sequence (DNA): TGTGCCAGTAGTGAGGTGGCTGAAGCTTTCTTT. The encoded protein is CASSEVAEAFF.

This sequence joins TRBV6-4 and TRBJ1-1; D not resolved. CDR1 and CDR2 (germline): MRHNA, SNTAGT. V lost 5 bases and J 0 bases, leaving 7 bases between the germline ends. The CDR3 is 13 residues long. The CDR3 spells CASSLLMNTEAFF. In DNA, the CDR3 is TGTGCCAGCAGTCTACTGATGAACACTGAAGCTTTCTTT.

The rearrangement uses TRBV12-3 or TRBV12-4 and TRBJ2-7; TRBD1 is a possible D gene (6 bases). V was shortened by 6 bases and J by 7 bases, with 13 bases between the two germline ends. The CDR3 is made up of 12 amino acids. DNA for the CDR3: TGTGCCAGCAGGGGGACATATGATGAGCAGTACTTC. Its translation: CASRGTYDEQYF.

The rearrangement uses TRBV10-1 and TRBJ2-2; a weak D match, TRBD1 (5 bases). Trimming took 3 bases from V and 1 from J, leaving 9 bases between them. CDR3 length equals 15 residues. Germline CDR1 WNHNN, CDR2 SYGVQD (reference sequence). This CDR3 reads CASSDQGRNTGELFF. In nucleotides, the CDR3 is TGCGCCAGCAGTGACCAGGGAAGGAACACCGGGGAGCTGTTTTTT.

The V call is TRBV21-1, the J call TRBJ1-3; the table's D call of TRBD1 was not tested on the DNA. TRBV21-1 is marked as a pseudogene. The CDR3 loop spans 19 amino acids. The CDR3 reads CASSMPGQGELICGNTIYF. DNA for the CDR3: TGTGCCAGCAGCATGCCGGGACAGGGAGAATTAATTTGTGGAAACACCATATATTTT.

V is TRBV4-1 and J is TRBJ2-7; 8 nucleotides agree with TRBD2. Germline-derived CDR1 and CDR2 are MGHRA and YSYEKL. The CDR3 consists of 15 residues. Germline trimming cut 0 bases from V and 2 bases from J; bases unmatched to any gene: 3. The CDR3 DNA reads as TGCGCCAGCAGCCAAGAACTAGCGGTTACCTACGAGCAGTACTTC. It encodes CASSQELAVTYEQYF.

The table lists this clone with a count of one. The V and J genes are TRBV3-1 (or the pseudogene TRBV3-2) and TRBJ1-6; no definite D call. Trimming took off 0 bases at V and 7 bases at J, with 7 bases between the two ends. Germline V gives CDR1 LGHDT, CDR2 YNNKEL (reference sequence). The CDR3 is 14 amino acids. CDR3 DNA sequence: TGTGCCAGCAGCCAAGACAGGCCCAATTCACCCCTCCACTTT. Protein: CASSQDRPNSPLHF.

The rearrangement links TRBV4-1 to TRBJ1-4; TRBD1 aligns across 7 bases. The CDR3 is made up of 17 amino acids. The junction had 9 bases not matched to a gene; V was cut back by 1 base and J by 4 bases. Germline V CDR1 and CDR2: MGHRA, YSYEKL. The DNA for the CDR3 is TGCGCCAGCAGCCAAGCTCCGACAGGGACAGATAATGAAAAACTGTTTTTT. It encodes CASSQAPTGTDNEKLFF.

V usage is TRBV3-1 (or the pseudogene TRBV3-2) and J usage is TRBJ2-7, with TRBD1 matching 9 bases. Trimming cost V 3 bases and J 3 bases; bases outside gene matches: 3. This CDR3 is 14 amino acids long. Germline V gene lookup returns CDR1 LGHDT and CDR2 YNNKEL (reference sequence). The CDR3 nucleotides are TGTGCCAGCAGCCACCGGGACAGGGTCTACGAGCAGTACTTC. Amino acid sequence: CASSHRDRVYEQYF.

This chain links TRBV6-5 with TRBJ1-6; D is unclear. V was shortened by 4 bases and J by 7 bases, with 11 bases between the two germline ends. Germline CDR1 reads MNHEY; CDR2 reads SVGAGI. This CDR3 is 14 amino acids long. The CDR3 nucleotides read TGTGCCAGCAGTTTAACTCCCGGGAATTCACCCCTCCACTTT. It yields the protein CASSLTPGNSPLHF.

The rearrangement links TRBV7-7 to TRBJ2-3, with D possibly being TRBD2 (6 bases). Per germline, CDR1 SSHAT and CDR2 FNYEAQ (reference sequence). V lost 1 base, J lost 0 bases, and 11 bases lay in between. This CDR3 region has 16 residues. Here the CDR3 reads CASSLGRGRSTDTQYF. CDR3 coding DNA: TGTGCCAGCAGCTTAGGTCGGGGGAGAAGCACAGATACGCAGTATTTT.

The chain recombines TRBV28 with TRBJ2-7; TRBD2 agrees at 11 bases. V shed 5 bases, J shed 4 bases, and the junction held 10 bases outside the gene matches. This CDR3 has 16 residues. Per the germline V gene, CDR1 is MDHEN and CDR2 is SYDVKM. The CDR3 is CASSTGETSGAYEQYF. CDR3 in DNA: TGTGCCAGCAGTACTGGGGAGACTAGCGGGGCATACGAGCAGTACTTC. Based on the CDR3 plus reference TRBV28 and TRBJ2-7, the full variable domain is DVKVTQSSRYLVKRTGEKVFLECVQDMDHENMFWYRQDPGLGLRLIYFSYDVKMKEKGDIPEGYSVSREKKERFSLILESASTNQTSMYLCASSTGETSGAYEQYFGPGTRLTVT.

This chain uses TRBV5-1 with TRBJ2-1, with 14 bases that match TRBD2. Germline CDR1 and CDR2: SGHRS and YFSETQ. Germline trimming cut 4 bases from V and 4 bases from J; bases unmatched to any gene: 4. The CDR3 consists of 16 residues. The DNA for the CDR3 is TGCGCCAGCAGCGGGGGACTAGCGGGGGCTTACAATGAGCAGTTCTTC. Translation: CASSGGLAGAYNEQFF.

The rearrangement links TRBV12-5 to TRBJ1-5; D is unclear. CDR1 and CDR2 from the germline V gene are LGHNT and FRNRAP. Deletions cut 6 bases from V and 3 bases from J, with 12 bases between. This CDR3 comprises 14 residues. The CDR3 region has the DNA TGTGCTAGTGGAAGCCAGGATTTCAATCAGCCCCAGCATTTT. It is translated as CASGSQDFNQPQHF.

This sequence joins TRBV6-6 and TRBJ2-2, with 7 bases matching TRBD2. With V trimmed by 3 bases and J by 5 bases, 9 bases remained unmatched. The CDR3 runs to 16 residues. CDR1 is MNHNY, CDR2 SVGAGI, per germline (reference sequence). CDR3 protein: CASSYGGGLGTGELFF. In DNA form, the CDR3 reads TGTGCCAGCAGTTATGGGGGAGGGTTGGGAACCGGGGAGCTGTTTTTT.